The entry that follows covers one TCR beta chain sequence. The data derive from a study of blood T cell repertoires in COVID-19. Trimming left V 10 bases short and J 0 bases short, with 13 bases between. Germline CDR1 LNHDA, CDR2 SQIVND (reference sequence). This CDR3 is 15 amino acids long. Clones were read by immunoSEQ multiplex PCR, and TCRdb kept only the in-frame ones, dropping some. The sample has 70,000 or so clones, about 80% seen once. This rearrangement joins TRBV19 to TRBJ2-6, with a weak D call TRBD2 (5 bases). This receptor was identified in a human donor in a cohort sampled during active COVID-19. The sample was peripheral blood. The CDR3 here is CATSGSSSGANVLTF. As DNA, the CDR3 is TGTGCCACAAGCGGCTCGAGCTCTGGGGCCAACGTCCTGACTTTC.